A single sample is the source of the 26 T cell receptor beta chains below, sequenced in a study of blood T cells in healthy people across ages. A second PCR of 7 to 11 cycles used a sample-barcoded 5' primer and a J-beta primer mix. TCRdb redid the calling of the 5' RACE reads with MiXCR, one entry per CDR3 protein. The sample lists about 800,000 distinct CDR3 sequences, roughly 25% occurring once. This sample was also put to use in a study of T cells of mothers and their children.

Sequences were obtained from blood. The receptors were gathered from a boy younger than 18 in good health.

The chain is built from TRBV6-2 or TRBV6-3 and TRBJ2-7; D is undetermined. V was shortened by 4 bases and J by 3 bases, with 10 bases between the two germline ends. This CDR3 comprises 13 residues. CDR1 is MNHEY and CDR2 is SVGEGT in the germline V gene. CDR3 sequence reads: CASSLSERYEQYF. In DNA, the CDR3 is TGTGCCAGCAGTTTAAGCGAACGCTACGAGCAGTACTTC.

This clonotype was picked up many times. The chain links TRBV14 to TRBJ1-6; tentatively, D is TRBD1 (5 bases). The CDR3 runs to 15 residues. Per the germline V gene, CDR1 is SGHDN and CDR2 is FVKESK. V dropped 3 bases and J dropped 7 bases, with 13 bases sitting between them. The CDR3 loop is CASSHGRGGNSPLHF. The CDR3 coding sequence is TGTGCCAGCAGCCATGGACGCGGGGGGAATTCACCCCTCCACTTT.

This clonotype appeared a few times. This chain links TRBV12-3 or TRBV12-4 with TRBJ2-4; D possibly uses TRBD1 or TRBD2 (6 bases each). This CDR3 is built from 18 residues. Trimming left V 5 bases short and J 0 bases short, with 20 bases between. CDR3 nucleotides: TGTGCCAGCAGTCCCTTCGGAGGGGGTGTGTTAGCCAAAAACATTCAGTACTTC. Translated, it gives CASSPFGGGVLAKNIQYF.

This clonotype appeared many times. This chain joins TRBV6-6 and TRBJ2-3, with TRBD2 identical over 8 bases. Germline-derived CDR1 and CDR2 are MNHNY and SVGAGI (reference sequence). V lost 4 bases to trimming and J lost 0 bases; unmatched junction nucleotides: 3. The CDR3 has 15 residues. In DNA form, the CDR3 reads TGTGCCAGCAGTTCCACTAGCGGAAGCACAGATACGCAGTATTTT. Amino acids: CASSSTSGSTDTQYF.

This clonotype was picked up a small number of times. CDR3 sequence reads: CSGGRWGYGYTF. The CDR3 DNA reads as TGCAGCGGAGGGCGATGGGGCTATGGCTACACCTTC. The chain carries TRBV29-1 and TRBJ1-2; D remains unclear. The germline gives CDR1 SQVTM, CDR2 ANQGSEA. The CDR3 covers 12 residues. Between the trimmed V and J ends, which lost 7 bases and 4 bases, there was a span of 13 bases.

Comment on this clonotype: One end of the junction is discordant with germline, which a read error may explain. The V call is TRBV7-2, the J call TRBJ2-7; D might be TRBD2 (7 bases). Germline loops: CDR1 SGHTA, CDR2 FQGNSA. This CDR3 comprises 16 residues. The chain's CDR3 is CASSIGGVRTSYEQYF. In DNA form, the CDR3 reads TGTGCCAGCAGTATAGGGGGGGTACGGACCTCCTACGAGCAGTATTTC.

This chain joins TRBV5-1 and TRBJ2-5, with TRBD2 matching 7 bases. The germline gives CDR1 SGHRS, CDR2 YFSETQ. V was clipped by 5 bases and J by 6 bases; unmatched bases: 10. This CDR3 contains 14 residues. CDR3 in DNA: TGCGCCAGCAGGACTGCGGGGGAAACACAGACCCAGTACTTC. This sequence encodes CASRTAGETQTQYF. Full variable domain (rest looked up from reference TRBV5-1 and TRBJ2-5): KAGVTQTPRYLIKTRGQQVTLSCSPISGHRSVSWYQQTPGQGLQFLFEYFSETQRNKGNFPGRFSGRQFSNSRSEMNVSTLELGDSALYLCASRTAGETQTQYFGPGTRLLVL.

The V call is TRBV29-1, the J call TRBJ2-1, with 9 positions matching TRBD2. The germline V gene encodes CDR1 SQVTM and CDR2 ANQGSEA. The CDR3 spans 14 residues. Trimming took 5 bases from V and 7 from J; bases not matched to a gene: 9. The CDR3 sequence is CSVPLAGAGNEQFF. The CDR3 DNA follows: TGCAGCGTTCCCTTAGCGGGAGCGGGGAATGAGCAGTTCTTC.

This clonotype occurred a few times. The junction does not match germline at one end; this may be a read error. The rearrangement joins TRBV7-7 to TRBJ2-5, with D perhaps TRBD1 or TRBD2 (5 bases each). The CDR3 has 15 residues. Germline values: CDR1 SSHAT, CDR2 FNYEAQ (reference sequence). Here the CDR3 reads CASSLQAGNQETQYF. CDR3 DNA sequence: TGTGCTAGCAGCTTACAGGCGGGCAACCAAGAGACCCAGTACTTC.

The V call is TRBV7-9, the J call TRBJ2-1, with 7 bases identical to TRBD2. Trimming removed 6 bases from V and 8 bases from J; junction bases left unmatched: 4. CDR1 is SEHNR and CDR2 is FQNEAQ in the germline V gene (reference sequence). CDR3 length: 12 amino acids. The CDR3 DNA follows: TGTGCCAGCAGATACACTAGCGATGAGCAGTTCTTC. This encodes CASRYTSDEQFF.

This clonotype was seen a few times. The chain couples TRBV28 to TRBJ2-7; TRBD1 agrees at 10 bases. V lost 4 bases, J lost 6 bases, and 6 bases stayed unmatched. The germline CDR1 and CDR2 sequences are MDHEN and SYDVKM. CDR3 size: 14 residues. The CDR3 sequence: CASSSTGTGVEQYF. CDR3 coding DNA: TGTGCCAGCAGTTCCACCGGGACAGGGGTCGAGCAGTACTTC.

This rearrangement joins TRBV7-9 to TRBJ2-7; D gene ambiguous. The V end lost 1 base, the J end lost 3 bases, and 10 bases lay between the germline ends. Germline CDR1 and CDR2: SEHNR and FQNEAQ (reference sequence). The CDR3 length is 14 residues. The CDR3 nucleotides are TGTGCCAGCAGCTTAGACGTGATGGGCTACGAGCAGTACTTC. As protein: CASSLDVMGYEQYF.

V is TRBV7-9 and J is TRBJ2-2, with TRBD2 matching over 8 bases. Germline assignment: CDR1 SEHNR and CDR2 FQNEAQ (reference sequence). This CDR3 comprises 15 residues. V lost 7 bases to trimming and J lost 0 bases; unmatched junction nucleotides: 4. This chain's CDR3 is CASTTSGSNTGELFF. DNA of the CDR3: TGTGCCAGCACAACTAGCGGTTCGAACACCGGGGAGCTGTTTTTT.

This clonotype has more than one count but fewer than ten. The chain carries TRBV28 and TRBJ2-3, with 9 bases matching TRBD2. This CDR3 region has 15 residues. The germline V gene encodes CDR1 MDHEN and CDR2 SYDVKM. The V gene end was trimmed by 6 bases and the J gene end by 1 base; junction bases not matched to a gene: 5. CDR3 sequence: CASSLSGRRTDTQYF. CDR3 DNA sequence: TGTGCCAGCAGCCTTAGCGGGAGACGCACAGATACGCAGTATTTT.

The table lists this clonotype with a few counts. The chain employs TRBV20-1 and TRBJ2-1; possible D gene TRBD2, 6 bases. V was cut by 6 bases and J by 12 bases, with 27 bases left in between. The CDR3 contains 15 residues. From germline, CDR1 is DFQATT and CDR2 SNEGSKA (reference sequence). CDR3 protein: CSATRASSAQSGQFF. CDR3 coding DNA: TGCAGTGCCACACGTGCGTCTAGCGCTCAATCGGGGCAGTTCTTC.

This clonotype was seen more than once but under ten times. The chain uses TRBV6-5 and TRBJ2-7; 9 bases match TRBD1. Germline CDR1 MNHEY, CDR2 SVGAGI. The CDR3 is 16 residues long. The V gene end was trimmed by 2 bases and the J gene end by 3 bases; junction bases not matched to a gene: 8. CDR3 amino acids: CASSYRVPDRGYEQYF. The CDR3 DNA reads TGTGCCAGCAGTTACAGGGTTCCGGACAGGGGCTACGAGCAGTACTTC.

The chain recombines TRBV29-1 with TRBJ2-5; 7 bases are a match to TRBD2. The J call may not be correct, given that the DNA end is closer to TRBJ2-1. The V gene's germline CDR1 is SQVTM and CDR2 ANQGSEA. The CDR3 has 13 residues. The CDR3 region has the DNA TGCAGCGTGTCTAGCGGAACCGGTGATGAGCAGTTCTTC. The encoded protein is CSVSSGTGDEQFF.

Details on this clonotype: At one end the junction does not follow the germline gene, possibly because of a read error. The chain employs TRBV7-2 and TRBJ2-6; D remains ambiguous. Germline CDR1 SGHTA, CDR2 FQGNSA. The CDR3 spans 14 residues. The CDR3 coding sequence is TGTGCCAGCGGCTTGTTTTCTGGGGCCAACGTCCTGACTTTC. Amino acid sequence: CASGLFSGANVLTF.

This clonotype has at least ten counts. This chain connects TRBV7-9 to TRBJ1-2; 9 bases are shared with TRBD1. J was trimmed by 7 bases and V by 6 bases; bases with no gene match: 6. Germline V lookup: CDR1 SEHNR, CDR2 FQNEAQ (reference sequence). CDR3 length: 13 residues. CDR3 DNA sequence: TGTGCCAGCAGTTCCCTACAGGGGGCTGGCTACACCTTC. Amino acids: CASSSLQGAGYTF.

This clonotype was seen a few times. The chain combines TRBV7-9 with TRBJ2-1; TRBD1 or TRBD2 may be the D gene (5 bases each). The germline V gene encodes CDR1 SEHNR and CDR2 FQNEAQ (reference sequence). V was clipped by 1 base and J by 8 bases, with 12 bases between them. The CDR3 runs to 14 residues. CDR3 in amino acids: CASSLEGRGDEQFF. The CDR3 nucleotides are TGTGCCAGCAGCTTAGAGGGTCGGGGCGATGAGCAGTTCTTC.

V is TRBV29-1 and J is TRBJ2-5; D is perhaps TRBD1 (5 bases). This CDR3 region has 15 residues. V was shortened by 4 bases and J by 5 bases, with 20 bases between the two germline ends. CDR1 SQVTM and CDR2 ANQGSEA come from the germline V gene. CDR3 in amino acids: CSVVGREDPVETQYF. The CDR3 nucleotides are TGCAGCGTTGTCGGCAGGGAAGATCCTGTGGAGACCCAGTACTTC. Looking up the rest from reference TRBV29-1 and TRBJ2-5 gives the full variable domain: SAVISQKPSRDICQRGTSLTIQCQVDSQVTMMFWYRQQPGQSLTLIATANQGSEATYESGFVIDKFPISRPNLTFSTLTVSNMSPEDSSIYLCSVVGREDPVETQYFGPGTRLLVL.

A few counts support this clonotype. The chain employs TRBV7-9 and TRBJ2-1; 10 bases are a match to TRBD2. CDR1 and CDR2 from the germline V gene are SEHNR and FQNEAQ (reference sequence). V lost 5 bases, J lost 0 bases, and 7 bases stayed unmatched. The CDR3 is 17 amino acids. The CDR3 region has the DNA TGTGCCAGCAGCCCTCCGCTAGCGGGGGTCTCCTACAATGAGCAGTTCTTC. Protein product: CASSPPLAGVSYNEQFF.

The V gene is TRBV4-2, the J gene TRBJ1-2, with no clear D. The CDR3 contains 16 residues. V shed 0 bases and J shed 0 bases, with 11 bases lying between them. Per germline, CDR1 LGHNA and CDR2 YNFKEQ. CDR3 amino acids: CASSQEGGLSNYGYTF. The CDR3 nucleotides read TGTGCCAGCAGCCAAGAAGGCGGCCTTTCTAACTATGGCTACACCTTC.

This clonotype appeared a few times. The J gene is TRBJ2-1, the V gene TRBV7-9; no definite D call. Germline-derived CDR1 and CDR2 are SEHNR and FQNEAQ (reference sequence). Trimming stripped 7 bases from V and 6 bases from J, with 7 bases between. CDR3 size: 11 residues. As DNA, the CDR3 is TGTGCCAGCACCCCGTCCAATGAGCAGTTCTTC. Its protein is CASTPSNEQFF.

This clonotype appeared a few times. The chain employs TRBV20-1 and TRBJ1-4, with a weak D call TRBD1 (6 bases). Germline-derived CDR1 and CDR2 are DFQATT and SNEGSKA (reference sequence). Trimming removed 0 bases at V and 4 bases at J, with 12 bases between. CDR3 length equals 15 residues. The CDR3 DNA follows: TGCAGTGCTAGAGATAAGGGGGTCCTTAATGAAAAACTGTTTTTT. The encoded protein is CSARDKGVLNEKLFF.

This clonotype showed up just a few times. The CDR3 loop reads CASSEWTSNEQFF. As DNA, the CDR3 is TGTGCCAGCAGTGAATGGACTAGCAACGAGCAGTTCTTC. V usage is TRBV25-1 and J usage is TRBJ2-1; 8 positions agree with TRBD2. V lost 1 base and J lost 10; bases outside the gene matches: 3. The CDR3 is made up of 13 amino acids. Looked up from germline, CDR1 is MGHDK and CDR2 is SYGVNS.